A single sample gave rise to the 20 T cell receptor beta chains below, sequenced in a study of cytomegalovirus exposure and HLA in healthy donors. The PCR was carried out with 60 Vbeta primers and 13 Jbeta primers. Repertoires were generated with immunoSEQ multiplex PCR, while TCRdb's copy carries only in-frame clones and drops some. The data contain roughly 80,000 clones, roughly 82% of them seen just once; the ten biggest clones take up around 10%. Sequenced: PBMCs. These receptors all stem from a male donor in good health and CMV-seropositive.

The genes are TRBV2 and TRBJ2-2, with TRBD2 identical over 8 bases. Germline assignment: CDR1 SNHLY and CDR2 FYNNEI. V lost 5 bases and J lost 1; bases outside the gene matches: 6. This CDR3 is 16 amino acids long. This CDR3 reads CASSRTSSQNTGELFF. DNA for the CDR3: TGTGCCAGCAGTCGGACTAGCTCCCAGAACACCGGGGAGCTGTTTTTT.

The chain employs TRBV5-4 and TRBJ2-1, with a weak D call TRBD1 (6 bases). Germline V CDR1 and CDR2: SGHNT, YYREEE (reference sequence). V was pared by 3 bases and J by 8 bases, with 15 bases between. The CDR3 totals 14 residues. The CDR3 DNA follows: TGTGCCAGCAGCTCGAAAGACAGGACGGATGAGCAGTTCTTC. This sequence encodes CASSSKDRTDEQFF.

The rearrangement uses TRBV10-1 and TRBJ2-3; 7 bases align to TRBD2. J gave up 5 bases and V 6 bases, and 14 bases lay outside the gene matches. The germline V gene has CDR1 WNHNN and CDR2 SYGVQD (reference sequence). The CDR3 runs to 16 residues. The CDR3, as DNA: TGCGCCAGCAGACTGGCGGGAGAGAAGGTTGGAGATACGCAGTATTTT. Its translation: CASRLAGEKVGDTQYF.

This rearrangement joins TRBV5-4 to TRBJ2-7; TRBD2 aligns across 8 bases. The germline V gene encodes CDR1 SGHNT and CDR2 YYREEE (reference sequence). The CDR3 totals 14 residues. V lost 4 bases and J lost 0; bases outside the gene matches: 3. CDR3 loop: CASSLGTSSYEQYF. CDR3 bases: TGTGCCAGCAGCCTGGGGACTAGCTCCTACGAGCAGTACTTC.

This chain joins TRBV19 and TRBJ2-2; possibly TRBD1 for D (5 bases). Trimming took off 3 bases at V and 7 bases at J, with 15 bases between the two ends. The CDR3 consists of 15 residues. The germline V gene has CDR1 LNHDA and CDR2 SQIVND (reference sequence). CDR3 DNA: TGTGCCAGTAGTATCGGGCAGGGTCGGATCGGGGAGCTGTTTTTT. It encodes CASSIGQGRIGELFF.

This sequence joins TRBV11-3 and TRBJ2-5, with D uncertain. Germline assignment: CDR1 SGHNT and CDR2 YENEEA. V lost 2 bases, J lost 2 bases, and 6 bases lay in between. The CDR3 length is 13 residues. CDR3 coding DNA: TGTGCCAGCAGCTTAAATTCTCAAGAGACCCAGTACTTC. Translating gives CASSLNSQETQYF.

J is TRBJ1-5 and V is TRBV4-2; 8 nucleotides align to TRBD1. Germline loops: CDR1 LGHNA, CDR2 YNFKEQ. The V segment lost 4 bases and the J segment 4 bases; nucleotides outside the gene matches: 18. CDR3 length: 19 amino acids. Here the CDR3 DNA reads TGTGCCAGCAGCCCGACCGAAATTCCACAGGGGGTAGCTAATCAGCCCCAGCATTTT. Amino acid sequence: CASSPTEIPQGVANQPQHF.

The chain employs TRBV6-5 and TRBJ1-2; 11 bases match TRBD1. The V gene's germline CDR1 is MNHEY and CDR2 SVGAGI. The CDR3 has 14 residues. The ends lost 5 bases at V and 5 bases at J; junction bases unmatched: 4. CDR3 sequence: CASSGGQGAYGYTF. As DNA, the CDR3 is TGTGCCAGCAGTGGAGGACAGGGGGCTTATGGCTACACCTTC.

The CDR3 protein is CAWSAGTANIQYF. In nucleotides, the CDR3 is TGTGCCTGGAGTGCCGGGACAGCCAACATTCAGTACTTC. This sequence joins TRBV30 and TRBJ2-4; 7 bases match TRBD1. V gave up 1 base and J gave up 7 bases; unmatched junction bases: 4. Germline loops: CDR1 GTSNPN, CDR2 SVGIG (reference sequence). This CDR3 comprises 13 residues.

The V call is TRBV9, the J call TRBJ2-1; no clear D. The CDR3 sequence is 15 residues long. Germline loops: CDR1 SGDLS, CDR2 YYNGEE. V lost 4 bases, J lost 2 bases, and 13 bases lay in between. The CDR3 DNA is TGTGCCAGCAGCCCCGACGCAGGTGCCTACAATGAGCAGTTCTTC. Its translation is CASSPDAGAYNEQFF.

This clone was seen a handful of times. The V call is TRBV27, the J call TRBJ2-6; D remains ambiguous. From germline, CDR1 is MNHEY and CDR2 SMNVEV (reference sequence). This CDR3 comprises 15 residues. V was shortened by 3 bases and J by 0 bases, with 6 bases between the two germline ends. This CDR3 reads CASSLGSSGANVLTF. The CDR3 nucleotides are TGTGCCAGCAGTTTGGGCAGCTCTGGGGCCAACGTCCTGACTTTC.

The chain links TRBV9 to TRBJ2-3; 7 bases agree with TRBD2. Germline lookup yields CDR1 SGDLS and CDR2 YYNGEE. There are 14 residues in the CDR3. J lost 3 bases, V lost 3 bases, and 4 bases had no gene match. CDR3 loop: CASSAPGRTDTQYF. CDR3 DNA: TGTGCCAGCAGCGCCCCCGGGAGGACAGATACGCAGTATTTT.

As concerns this clone: One end of the junction does not line up with germline, which may come from a read error. The chain uses TRBV27 and TRBJ1-1; 9 bases align to TRBD1. The V gene's germline CDR1 is MNHEY and CDR2 SMNVEV (reference sequence). CDR3 length: 13 amino acids. CDR3 in DNA: TGTGCCAGCAGTTTGGGGAGGACAGGGGCCCACATCTTT. Its protein is CASSLGRTGAHIF.

This sequence joins TRBV6-9 and TRBJ2-1; TRBD2 aligns across 9 bases. V was pared by 0 bases and J by 5 bases, with 5 bases of the junction left unmatched. Germline V lookup: CDR1 MNHGY, CDR2 SVAAGI. The CDR3 is 16 residues long. In nucleotides, the CDR3 is TGTGCCAGCAGTTATTCTAGCGGGAGATTCCACAATGAGCAGTTCTTC. Amino acids: CASSYSSGRFHNEQFF.

The V and J genes are TRBV7-9 and TRBJ2-1; D is undetermined. The CDR3 is 15 residues long. V was trimmed by 2 bases and J by 3 bases, leaving 11 bases between them. Per germline, CDR1 SEHNR and CDR2 FQNEAQ (reference sequence). CDR3 residues: CASSLSEPFYNEQFF. CDR3 bases: TGTGCCAGCAGCTTATCAGAACCCTTCTACAATGAGCAGTTCTTC.

This clone has a handful of counts. In the same sample, other DNA sequences code for this CDR3. Written as DNA, the CDR3 is TGCGCCAGCAGCTTGCCAGGGGGCTCTGGGGCCAACGTCCTGACTTTC. It translates to CASSLPGGSGANVLTF. This chain links TRBV4-1 with TRBJ2-6; 7 bases line up with TRBD1. The CDR3 spans 16 residues. J lost 0 bases, V lost 5 bases, and 4 bases had no gene match. The V gene's germline CDR1 is MGHRA and CDR2 YSYEKL.

The rearrangement joins TRBV4-2 to TRBJ2-6, with TRBD1 matching over 8 bases. CDR3 length: 20 residues. The trim removed 0 bases at V and 0 bases at J, leaving 10 bases unmatched. Germline V lookup: CDR1 LGHNA, CDR2 YNFKEQ. CDR3 protein: CASSQEVRGRFGSGANVLTF. CDR3 nucleotides: TGTGCCAGCAGCCAAGAAGTCAGGGGGCGCTTCGGCTCTGGGGCCAACGTCCTGACTTTC.

This chain joins TRBV6-5 and TRBJ1-5; D gene uncertain. The CDR3 sequence is 15 residues long. In germline, CDR1 is MNHEY, CDR2 SVGAGI. The V end lost 6 bases, the J end lost 0 bases, and 12 bases lay between the germline ends. CDR3 in amino acids: CASSPGLISNQPQHF. In nucleotides, the CDR3 is TGTGCCAGCAGCCCTGGACTGATTAGCAATCAGCCCCAGCATTTT.

The gene calls are TRBV5-1 and TRBJ2-2; tentatively, D is TRBD1 (6 bases). Germline CDR1 SGHRS, CDR2 YFSETQ. Trimming pared 4 bases from V and 5 bases from J, leaving 15 bases between. The CDR3 spans 15 residues. Here the CDR3 reads CASSLRTDKTGELFF. In DNA, the CDR3 is TGCGCCAGCAGCCTAAGGACAGACAAAACCGGGGAGCTGTTTTTT. Full variable domain (outside the CDR3, taken from reference TRBV5-1 and TRBJ2-2): KAGVTQTPRYLIKTRGQQVTLSCSPISGHRSVSWYQQTPGQGLQFLFEYFSETQRNKGNFPGRFSGRQFSNSRSEMNVSTLELGDSALYLCASSLRTDKTGELFFGEGSRLTVL.

This chain connects TRBV14 to TRBJ2-7; 13 nucleotides line up with TRBD2. Germline CDR1 SGHDN, CDR2 FVKESK. After removal of 5 bases from V and 5 bases from J, the junction contained 3 bases not matched to a gene. This CDR3 has 14 residues. CDR3 sequence reads: CASSKTSGRNEQYF. The CDR3 DNA reads TGTGCCAGCAGCAAGACTAGCGGGAGGAACGAGCAGTACTTC.